One and the same sample provided the 14 T cell receptor beta chains below, sequenced in a study of blood T cell repertoires in COVID-19. Here immunoSEQ multiplex PCR was the method, and the copy in TCRdb shows in-frame clones only, minus some. The sample shows around 42,000 clones, 70% to 90% of them seen only once. The sequencing sample was made of peripheral blood. The receptors stem from a human donor in a cohort sampled during active COVID-19.

The sample holds one count of this clone. The gene calls are TRBV4-2 and TRBJ2-5; the match to TRBD2 covers 9 bases. V shed 7 bases and J 5 bases; nucleotides not matched to a gene: 2. Germline-derived CDR1 and CDR2 are LGHNA and YNFKEQ. The CDR3 contains 12 residues. CDR3 residues: CASNSGSETQYF. CDR3 DNA: TGTGCCAGCAATAGCGGGAGTGAGACCCAGTACTTC.

This clone is a singleton in its sample. The J gene is TRBJ1-1, the V gene TRBV5-1, with TRBD1 matching 7 bases. CDR1 SGHRS and CDR2 YFSETQ come from the germline V gene. The V gene end was trimmed by 2 bases and the J gene end by 5 bases; junction bases not matched to a gene: 3. This CDR3 comprises 13 residues. The CDR3, as DNA: TGCGCCAGCAGCTTCAACAGGGGAACTGAAGCTTTCTTT. Translated, it gives CASSFNRGTEAFF.

V and J are TRBV4-1 and TRBJ2-5, with 13 positions matching TRBD2. The CDR3 consists of 18 residues. J gave up 2 bases and V 4 bases, and 10 bases lay outside the gene matches. Looked up from germline, CDR1 is MGHRA and CDR2 is YSYEKL. CDR3 nucleotide sequence: TGCGCCAGCAGCCTCTCTCGACTAGCGGGAGGAGGGCAAGAGACCCAGTACTTC. This encodes CASSLSRLAGGGQETQYF.

The CDR3 is CASSPGLAGYNEQFF. Written as DNA, the CDR3 is TGTGCCAGCAGCCCAGGACTAGCGGGGTACAATGAGCAGTTCTTC. The V gene is TRBV3-1 (or the pseudogene TRBV3-2), the J gene TRBJ2-1, with TRBD2 matching over 12 bases. Losses at the gene ends were 4 bases for V and 4 bases for J; bases not matched to a gene: 2. Per the germline V gene, CDR1 is LGHDT and CDR2 is YNNKEL (reference sequence). This CDR3 has 15 residues.

The rearrangement joins TRBV28 to TRBJ2-3, with D possibly being TRBD2 (6 bases). Germline values: CDR1 MDHEN, CDR2 SYDVKM. The CDR3 covers 14 residues. V lost 2 bases to trimming and J lost 4 bases, with 10 bases between them. The CDR3 here is CASSLTGEADTQYF. The CDR3 coding sequence is TGTGCCAGCAGTTTAACGGGAGAGGCAGATACGCAGTATTTT.

The J gene is TRBJ2-7, the V gene TRBV5-6, with TRBD2 matching over 8 bases. The J segment lost 4 bases and the V segment lost 2 bases, leaving 5 bases of the junction unmatched. Germline V gene lookup returns CDR1 SGHDT and CDR2 YYEEEE. CDR3 length equals 14 residues. Written as DNA, the CDR3 is TGTGCCAGCAGCTTTAGCGGGGCCTTTTACGAGCAGTACTTC. As protein: CASSFSGAFYEQYF. Full variable domain (outside the CDR3, taken from reference TRBV5-6 and TRBJ2-7): DAGVTQSPTHLIKTRGQQVTLRCSPKSGHDTVSWYQQALGQGPQFIFQYYEEEERQRGNFPDRFSGHQFPNYSSELNVNALLLGDSALYLCASSFSGAFYEQYFGPGTRLTVT.

The rearrangement links TRBV7-9 to TRBJ2-7; 7 nucleotides line up with TRBD1. V gave up 4 bases and J gave up 2 bases; unmatched junction bases: 8. There are 15 residues in the CDR3. Germline V lookup: CDR1 SEHNR, CDR2 FQNEAQ (reference sequence). The CDR3 DNA reads as TGTGCCAGCAGCTCGCTAAACAGGGGCCCCTACGAGCAGTACTTC. The encoded protein is CASSSLNRGPYEQYF. The whole variable domain, remainder taken from reference TRBV7-9 and TRBJ2-7, is DTGVSQNPRHKITKRGQNVTFRCDPISEHNRLYWYRQTLGQGPEFLTYFQNEAQLEKSRLLSDRFSAERPKGSFSTLEIQRTEQGDSAMYLCASSSLNRGPYEQYFGPGTRLTVT.

The V call is TRBV19, the J call TRBJ2-3; D uncertain. The CDR3 sequence is 12 residues long. V lost 6 bases to trimming and J lost 2 bases, with 6 bases between them. CDR1 and CDR2 from the germline V gene are LNHDA and SQIVND (reference sequence). CDR3 bases: TGTGCCAGTAGCCTTAACACAGATACGCAGTATTTT. This sequence encodes CASSLNTDTQYF.

V and J are TRBV7-8 and TRBJ1-6; possibly TRBD1 for D (5 bases). The V and J ends lost 1 base and 10 bases respectively, with 17 bases between them. Germline V gene data show CDR1 as SGHVS and CDR2 as FQNEAQ. There are 16 residues in the CDR3. The DNA for the CDR3 is TGTGCCAGCAGCTTAGGGCAGTGGGGCGCGGAATCACCCCTCCACTTT. Translation gives CASSLGQWGAESPLHF.

The chain recombines TRBV9 with TRBJ2-1; no reliable D call. Germline values: CDR1 SGDLS, CDR2 YYNGEE. The CDR3 has 14 residues. V was trimmed by 3 bases and J by 2 bases, leaving 9 bases between them. The CDR3, as DNA: TGTGCCAGCAGCGATAACACACCCTACAATGAGCAGTTCTTC. Translated, it gives CASSDNTPYNEQFF.

The J gene is TRBJ1-1, the V gene TRBV9; no clear D gene. Per germline, CDR1 SGDLS and CDR2 YYNGEE. The CDR3 covers 13 residues. V was trimmed by 2 bases and J by 0 bases, leaving 5 bases between them. CDR3 sequence (DNA): TGTGCCAGCAGCGTCAACATGAACACTGAAGCTTTCTTT. Its protein is CASSVNMNTEAFF. The complete variable domain, with remaining parts taken from reference TRBV9 and TRBJ1-1, reads DSGVTQTPKHLITATGQRVTLRCSPRSGDLSVYWYQQSLDQGLQFLIQYYNGEERAKGNILERFSAQQFPDLHSELNLSSLELGDSALYFCASSVNMNTEAFFGQGTRLTVV.

This clone was seen once. V and J are TRBV24-1 and TRBJ1-1; TRBD1 might be the D (6 bases). The V end lost 7 bases, the J end lost 6 bases, and 20 bases lay between the germline ends. CDR3 length equals 15 residues. Germline CDR1 is KGHDR and CDR2 is SFDVKD. CDR3 protein: CATRNEGGGESEAFF. CDR3 coding DNA: TGTGCCACCAGGAACGAGGGGGGGGGTGAATCTGAAGCTTTCTTT.

The genes are TRBV25-1 and TRBJ2-5, with 9 bases matching TRBD2. CDR1 MGHDK and CDR2 SYGVNS come from the germline V gene. The CDR3 has 14 residues. Trimming at V came to 4 bases and at J to 5 bases, leaving 5 bases not matched to a gene. CDR3 region: CASSGSGSRETQYF. Written as DNA, the CDR3 is TGTGCCAGCAGTGGTAGCGGGAGTAGGGAGACCCAGTACTTC.

This chain connects TRBV10-1 to TRBJ2-2, with 10 nucleotides matching TRBD1. V lost 4 bases and J lost 6; bases outside the gene matches: 8. CDR1 and CDR2 from the germline V gene are WNHNN and SYGVQD (reference sequence). The CDR3 runs 16 residues. CDR3 amino acids: CASSGQGAIESGELFF. The CDR3 nucleotides read TGCGCCAGCAGTGGACAGGGGGCGATTGAATCCGGGGAGCTGTTTTTT.